The 14 T cell receptor beta chains reported below all come from one sample, sequenced in a study of cytomegalovirus exposure and HLA in healthy donors. Researchers ran the PCR with 60 Vbeta and 13 Jbeta primers. Only in-frame clones appear in the TCRdb table, and some are missing; sequencing was by immunoSEQ multiplex PCR. Of under 200,000 clones in the sample, around 72% were seen once. The specimen sequenced was PBMCs. The receptor source for this set is a woman between 50 and 59 years old in good health and CMV-seropositive.

This clone showed up just once. This chain links TRBV5-6 with TRBJ1-3, with D maybe TRBD1 (6 bases). CDR1 is SGHDT and CDR2 is YYEEEE in the germline V gene. The CDR3 is 14 residues long. V was clipped by 2 bases and J by 4 bases, with 10 bases between them. CDR3 bases: TGTGCCAGCAGCTTTACAGGGCGCGGAAACACCATATATTTT. It codes for CASSFTGRGNTIYF. Full variable domain (missing parts from reference TRBV5-6 and TRBJ1-3): DAGVTQSPTHLIKTRGQQVTLRCSPKSGHDTVSWYQQALGQGPQFIFQYYEEEERQRGNFPDRFSGHQFPNYSSELNVNALLLGDSALYLCASSFTGRGNTIYFGEGSWLTVV.

CDR3 loop: CSARRQGSRTEAFF. CDR3 DNA: TGCAGCGCAAGACGACAGGGGAGTAGAACTGAAGCTTTCTTT. The genes are TRBV29-1 and TRBJ1-1; TRBD1 matches 8 bases. This CDR3 region has 14 residues. The ends lost 7 bases at V and 5 bases at J; junction bases unmatched: 12. Germline values: CDR1 SQVTM, CDR2 ANQGSEA.

This chain uses TRBV6-1 with TRBJ2-1, with 10 bases that match TRBD2. Losses at the gene ends were 5 bases for V and 5 bases for J; bases not matched to a gene: 6. CDR1 is MNHNS, CDR2 SASEGT, per germline. The CDR3 extends over 15 amino acids. This CDR3 reads CASSSLAGDDNEQFF. The CDR3 coding sequence is TGTGCCAGCAGTTCCCTAGCGGGAGACGACAATGAGCAGTTCTTC.

This clone was found many times. This sequence joins TRBV29-1 and TRBJ1-1; a weak D match, TRBD1 (5 bases). With 0 bases removed from V and 10 bases from J, the gap between germline ends came to 12 bases. The germline V gene encodes CDR1 SQVTM and CDR2 ANQGSEA. This CDR3 spans 12 amino acids. CDR3 sequence: CSVEDGGKGAFF. The CDR3 nucleotides read TGCAGCGTTGAAGACGGGGGGAAAGGAGCTTTCTTT.

The chain links TRBV11-2 to TRBJ2-1; the D gene is possibly TRBD2 (6 bases). There are 16 residues in the CDR3. CDR1 is SGHAT, CDR2 FQNNGV, per germline. Trimming took 5 bases from V and 4 from J, leaving 18 bases between them. DNA for the CDR3: TGTGCCAGCAGCACAGCCGGCAGCGGGCAATACAATGAGCAGTTCTTC. Translation gives CASSTAGSGQYNEQFF.

A single count supports this clone. The chain couples TRBV28 to TRBJ2-7; 8 nucleotides align to TRBD2. V was pared by 5 bases and J by 2 bases, with 8 bases of the junction left unmatched. CDR3 length equals 15 residues. In germline, CDR1 is MDHEN, CDR2 SYDVKM. CDR3 bases: TGTGCCAGCAGTCGGAGCCTAGCGGGTACCTACGAGCAGTACTTC. Translation gives CASSRSLAGTYEQYF. Combining the CDR3 with reference TRBV28 and TRBJ2-7 gives the whole variable domain DVKVTQSSRYLVKRTGEKVFLECVQDMDHENMFWYRQDPGLGLRLIYFSYDVKMKEKGDIPEGYSVSREKKERFSLILESASTNQTSMYLCASSRSLAGTYEQYFGPGTRLTVT.

V is TRBV5-4 and J is TRBJ2-3, with a weak D call TRBD1 (6 bases). From germline, CDR1 is SGHNT and CDR2 YYREEE (reference sequence). The CDR3 length is 17 residues. The V end was cut by 0 bases, the J end by 6 bases, with 20 bases between. DNA for the CDR3: TGTGCCAGCAGCTTGGGGTCAGGGGCCCCCTTTGCCGATACGCAGTATTTT. Its protein product is CASSLGSGAPFADTQYF. The full variable domain, its missing parts supplied by reference TRBV5-4 and TRBJ2-3, is ETGVTQSPTHLIKTRGQQVTLRCSSQSGHNTVSWYQQALGQGPQFIFQYYREEENGRGNFPPRFSGLQFPNYSSELNVNALELDDSALYLCASSLGSGAPFADTQYFGPGTRLTVL.

This clone has just one count. The rearrangement links TRBV27 to TRBJ1-4, with TRBD1 identical over 10 bases. CDR3 length equals 15 residues. With V trimmed by 5 bases and J by 5 bases, 5 bases remained unmatched. Germline values: CDR1 MNHEY, CDR2 SMNVEV (reference sequence). DNA for the CDR3: TGTGCCAGCAGTGACGGACAGGGGGAGAATGAAAAACTGTTTTTT. Translation: CASSDGQGENEKLFF.

This clone appeared a few times. Here the CDR3 reads CASRGTGVEWRAFF. The CDR3 DNA reads as TGTGCCAGCAGAGGGACAGGGGTTGAGTGGAGGGCTTTCTTT. The chain recombines TRBV2 with TRBJ1-1, with 10 bases aligning to TRBD1. V was clipped by 6 bases and J by 11 bases; unmatched bases: 12. The CDR3 is made up of 14 amino acids. The germline CDR1 and CDR2 sequences are SNHLY and FYNNEI.

The chain is built from TRBV5-1 and TRBJ1-5; 7 bases align to TRBD1. Germline trimming cut 0 bases from V and 5 bases from J; bases unmatched to any gene: 5. The CDR3 is 15 amino acids. Germline values: CDR1 SGHRS, CDR2 YFSETQ. The CDR3 here is CASSLGQGGHQPQHF. DNA of the CDR3: TGCGCCAGCAGCTTGGGCCAGGGGGGTCATCAGCCCCAGCATTTT.

The chain combines TRBV5-1 with TRBJ2-7, with D possibly being TRBD1 (6 bases). The length of the CDR3 is 14 residues. V lost 0 bases and J 3 bases, leaving 10 bases between the germline ends. Looked up from germline, CDR1 is SGHRS and CDR2 is YFSETQ. The CDR3 spells CASSLGGQIYEQYF. CDR3 coding DNA: TGCGCCAGCAGCTTGGGAGGACAGATCTACGAGCAGTACTTC.

The rearrangement links TRBV7-2 to TRBJ1-3; D gene unclear. V lost 1 base and J 0 bases, leaving 16 bases between the germline ends. The CDR3 consists of 18 residues. Germline V gene lookup returns CDR1 SGHTA and CDR2 FQGNSA. The CDR3 sequence: CASSLGPGGSNSGNTIYF. The DNA of the CDR3 is TGTGCCAGCAGCTTAGGTCCAGGTGGCAGCAACTCTGGAAACACCATATATTTT.

The DNA of the CDR3 is TGTGCCAGCAGTTTAGCAGGGCCTCCCTTCAATGAGCAGTTCTTC. As protein: CASSLAGPPFNEQFF. The chain is built from TRBV6-6 and TRBJ2-1, with D perhaps TRBD1 (5 bases). This CDR3 is built from 15 residues. The germline V gene encodes CDR1 MNHNY and CDR2 SVGAGI (reference sequence). The V gene lost 4 bases and the J gene lost 6 bases, with 16 bases spanning the gap.

V and J are TRBV10-2 and TRBJ2-1; the match to TRBD1 covers 11 bases. The CDR3 spans 17 residues. CDR1 and CDR2 from the germline V gene are WSHSY and SAAADI. The V gene end was trimmed by 6 bases and the J gene end by 0 bases; junction bases not matched to a gene: 7. The CDR3 here is CASRLPGTGGSYNEQFF. The CDR3 DNA is TGCGCCAGCAGGCTCCCCGGGACAGGGGGCTCCTACAATGAGCAGTTCTTC.